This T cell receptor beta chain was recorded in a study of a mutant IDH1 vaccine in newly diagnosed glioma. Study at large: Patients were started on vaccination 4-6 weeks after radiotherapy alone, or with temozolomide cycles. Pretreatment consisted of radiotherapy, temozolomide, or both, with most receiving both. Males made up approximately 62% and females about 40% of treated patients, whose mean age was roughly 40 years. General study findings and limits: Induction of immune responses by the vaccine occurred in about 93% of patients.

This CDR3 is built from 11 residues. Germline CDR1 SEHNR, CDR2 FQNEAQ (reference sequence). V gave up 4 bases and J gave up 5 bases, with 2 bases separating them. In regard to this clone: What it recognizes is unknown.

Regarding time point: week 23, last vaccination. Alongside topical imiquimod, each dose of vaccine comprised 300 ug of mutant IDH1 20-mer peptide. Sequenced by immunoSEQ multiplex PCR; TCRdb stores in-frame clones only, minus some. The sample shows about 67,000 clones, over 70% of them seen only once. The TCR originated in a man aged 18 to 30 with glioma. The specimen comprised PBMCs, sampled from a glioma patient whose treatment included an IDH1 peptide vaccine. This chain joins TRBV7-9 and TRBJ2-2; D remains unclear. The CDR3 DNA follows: TGTGCCAGCAGCTCGACCGGGGAGCTGTTTTTT. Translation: CASSSTGELFF.